This T cell receptor (beta chain) was identified in a study of blood T cells in healthy people across ages. PCR was performed a second time for about 7 to 11 cycles using a sample-barcoded 5' primer and a J-beta primer mix. TCRdb independently ran MiXCR on the 5' RACE reads; one entry per CDR3 protein. The table shows some 920,000 distinct CDR3 sequences, with 51% occurring only once. Study-wide findings and caveats: Not knowing donor CMV status may have confounded expanded clonotype changes.

This clonotype was seen more than once but under ten times. Its antigen is as yet unknown. The germline CDR1 and CDR2 sequences are MNHNY and SVGAGI (reference sequence). This CDR3 has 16 amino acids. Unmatched junction bases numbered 14, after V lost 2 bases and J lost 8 bases. V usage is TRBV6-6 and J usage is TRBJ1-2; TRBD1 agrees at 7 bases. Sequencing was performed on blood. This clonotype was sampled from a woman between 55 and 75 years old in good health. The DNA for the CDR3 is TGTGCCAGCAGTTACAAGAGGAAGGCAGGACAGGAGGGCTACACCTTC. Translation: CASSYKRKAGQEGYTF.